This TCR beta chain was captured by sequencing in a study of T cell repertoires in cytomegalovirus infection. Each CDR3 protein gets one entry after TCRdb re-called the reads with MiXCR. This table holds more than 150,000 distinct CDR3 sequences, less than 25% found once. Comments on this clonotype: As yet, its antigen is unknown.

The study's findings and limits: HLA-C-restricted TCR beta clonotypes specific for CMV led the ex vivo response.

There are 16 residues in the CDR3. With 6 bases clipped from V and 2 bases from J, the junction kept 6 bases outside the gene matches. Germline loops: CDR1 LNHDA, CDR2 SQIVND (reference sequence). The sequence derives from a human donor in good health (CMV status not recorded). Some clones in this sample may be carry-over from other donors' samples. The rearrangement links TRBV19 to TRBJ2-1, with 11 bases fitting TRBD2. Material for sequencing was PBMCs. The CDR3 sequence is CASRSRLAGPYNEQFF. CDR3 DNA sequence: TGTGCCAGTAGATCGAGACTAGCGGGACCCTACAATGAGCAGTTCTTC.